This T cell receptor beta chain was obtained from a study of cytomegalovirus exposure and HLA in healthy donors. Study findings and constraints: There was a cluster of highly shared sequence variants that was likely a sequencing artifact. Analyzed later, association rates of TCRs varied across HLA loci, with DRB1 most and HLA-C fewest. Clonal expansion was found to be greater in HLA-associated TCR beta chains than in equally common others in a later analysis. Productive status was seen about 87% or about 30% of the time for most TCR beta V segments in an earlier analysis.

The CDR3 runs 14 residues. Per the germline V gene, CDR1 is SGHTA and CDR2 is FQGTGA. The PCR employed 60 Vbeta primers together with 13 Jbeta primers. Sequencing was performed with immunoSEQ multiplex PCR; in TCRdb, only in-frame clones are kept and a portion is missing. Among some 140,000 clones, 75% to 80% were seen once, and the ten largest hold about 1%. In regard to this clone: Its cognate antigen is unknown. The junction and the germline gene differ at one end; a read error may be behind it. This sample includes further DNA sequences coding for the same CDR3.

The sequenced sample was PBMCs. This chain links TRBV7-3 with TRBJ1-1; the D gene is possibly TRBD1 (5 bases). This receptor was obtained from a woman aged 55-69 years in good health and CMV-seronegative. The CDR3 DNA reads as TGTGCCAGCAGCTCGGGGGTTTGGGATACTGAAGCCTTCTTT. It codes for CASSSGVWDTEAFF.